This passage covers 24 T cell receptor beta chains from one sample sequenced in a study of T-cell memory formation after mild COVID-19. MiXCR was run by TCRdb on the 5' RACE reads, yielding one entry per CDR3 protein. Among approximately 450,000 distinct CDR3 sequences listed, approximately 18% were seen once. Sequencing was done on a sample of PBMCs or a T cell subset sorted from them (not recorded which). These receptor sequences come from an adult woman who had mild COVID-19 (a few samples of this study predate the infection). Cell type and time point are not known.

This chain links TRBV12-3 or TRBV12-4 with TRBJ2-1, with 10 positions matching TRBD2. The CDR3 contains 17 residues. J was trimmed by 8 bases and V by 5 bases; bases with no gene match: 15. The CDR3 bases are TGTGCCAGCAGTCTTAGCCCCCTAGCGGGAGCCAGGGATGAGCAGTTCTTC. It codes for CASSLSPLAGARDEQFF.

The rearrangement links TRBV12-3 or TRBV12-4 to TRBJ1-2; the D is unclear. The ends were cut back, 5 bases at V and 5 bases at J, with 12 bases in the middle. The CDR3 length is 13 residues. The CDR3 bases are TGTGCCAGCAGTACAGCTCCAAATTATGGCTACACCTTC. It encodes CASSTAPNYGYTF.

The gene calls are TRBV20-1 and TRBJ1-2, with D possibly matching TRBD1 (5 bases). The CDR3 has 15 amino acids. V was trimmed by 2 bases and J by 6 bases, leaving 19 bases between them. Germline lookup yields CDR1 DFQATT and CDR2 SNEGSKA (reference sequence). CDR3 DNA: TGCAGTGCTAGAAACGACCTGGGAGGGGATAATGGCTACACCTTC. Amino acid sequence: CSARNDLGGDNGYTF.

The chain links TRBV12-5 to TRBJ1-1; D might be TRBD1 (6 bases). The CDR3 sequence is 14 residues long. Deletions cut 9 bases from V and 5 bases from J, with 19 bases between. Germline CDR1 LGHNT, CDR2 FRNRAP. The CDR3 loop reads CASQRQGQVTEAFF. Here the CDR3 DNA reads TGTGCTAGCCAACGGCAGGGGCAGGTTACTGAAGCTTTCTTT.

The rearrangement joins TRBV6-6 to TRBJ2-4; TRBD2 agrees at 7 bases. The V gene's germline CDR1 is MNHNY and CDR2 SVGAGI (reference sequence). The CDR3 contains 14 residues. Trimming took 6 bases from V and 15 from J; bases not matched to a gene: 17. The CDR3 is CASRKGDYEGRGYF. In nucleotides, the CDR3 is TGTGCCAGCAGGAAAGGGGACTATGAAGGGAGAGGGTACTTC.

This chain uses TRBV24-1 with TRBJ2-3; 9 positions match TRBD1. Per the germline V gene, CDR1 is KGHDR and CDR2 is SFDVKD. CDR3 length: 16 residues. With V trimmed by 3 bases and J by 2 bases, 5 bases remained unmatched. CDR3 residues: CATSDLGTGNTDTQYF. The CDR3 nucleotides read TGTGCCACCAGTGATCTCGGGACAGGGAACACAGATACGCAGTATTTT.

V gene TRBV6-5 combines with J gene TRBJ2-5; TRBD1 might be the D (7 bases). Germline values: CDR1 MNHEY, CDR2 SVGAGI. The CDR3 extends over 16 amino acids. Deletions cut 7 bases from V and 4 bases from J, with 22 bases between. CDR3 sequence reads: CASTQKRGTVRETQYF. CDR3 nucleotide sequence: TGTGCCAGCACCCAAAAACGCGGGACAGTCCGAGAGACCCAGTACTTC.

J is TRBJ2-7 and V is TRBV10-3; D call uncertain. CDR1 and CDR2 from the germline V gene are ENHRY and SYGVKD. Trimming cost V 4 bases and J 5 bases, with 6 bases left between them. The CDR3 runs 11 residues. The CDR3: CAISGSHEQYF. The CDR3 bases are TGTGCCATCAGTGGGAGCCACGAGCAGTACTTC.

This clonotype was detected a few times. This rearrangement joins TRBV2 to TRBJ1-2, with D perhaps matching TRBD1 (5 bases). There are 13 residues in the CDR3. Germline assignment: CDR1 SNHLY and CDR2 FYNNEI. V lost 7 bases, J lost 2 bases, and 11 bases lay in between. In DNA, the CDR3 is TGTGCCAGCAAGCAGGGCCCGAACTATGGCTACACCTTC. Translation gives CASKQGPNYGYTF.

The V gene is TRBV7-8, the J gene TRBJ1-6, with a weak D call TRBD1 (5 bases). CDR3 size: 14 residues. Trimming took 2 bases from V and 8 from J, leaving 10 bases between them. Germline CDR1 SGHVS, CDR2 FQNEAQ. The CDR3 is CASSLNGGDSPLHF. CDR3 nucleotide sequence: TGTGCCAGCAGCTTAAACGGGGGGGATTCACCCCTCCACTTT.

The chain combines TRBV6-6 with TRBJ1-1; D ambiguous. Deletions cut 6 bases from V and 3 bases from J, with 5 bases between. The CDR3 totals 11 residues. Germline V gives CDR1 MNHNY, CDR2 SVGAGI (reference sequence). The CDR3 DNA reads TGTGCCAGCAGGTTCGACACTGAAGCTTTCTTT. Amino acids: CASRFDTEAFF.

The CDR3 DNA reads as TGTGCCAGCAGCTCCGGACTAGTCGGGTCCTCAGATACGCAGTATTTT. This codes for CASSSGLVGSSDTQYF. The chain has TRBV7-2 and TRBJ2-3, with 7 bases identical to TRBD2. V was pared by 4 bases and J by 4 bases, with 11 bases of the junction left unmatched. The CDR3 loop spans 16 amino acids. The germline V gene encodes CDR1 SGHTA and CDR2 FQGNSA.

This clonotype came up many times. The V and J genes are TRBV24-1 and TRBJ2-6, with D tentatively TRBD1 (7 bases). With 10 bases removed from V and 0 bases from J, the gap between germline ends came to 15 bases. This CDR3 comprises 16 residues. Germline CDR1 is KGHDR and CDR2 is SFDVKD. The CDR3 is CATEGQSSSGANVLTF. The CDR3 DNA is TGTGCCACGGAGGGACAGTCGAGCTCTGGGGCCAACGTCCTGACTTTC.

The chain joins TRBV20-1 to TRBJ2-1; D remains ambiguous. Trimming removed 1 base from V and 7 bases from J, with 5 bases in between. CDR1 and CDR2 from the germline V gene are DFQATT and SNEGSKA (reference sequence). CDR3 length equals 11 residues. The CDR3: CSARAGNEQFF. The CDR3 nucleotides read TGCAGTGCTAGAGCCGGTAATGAGCAGTTCTTC.

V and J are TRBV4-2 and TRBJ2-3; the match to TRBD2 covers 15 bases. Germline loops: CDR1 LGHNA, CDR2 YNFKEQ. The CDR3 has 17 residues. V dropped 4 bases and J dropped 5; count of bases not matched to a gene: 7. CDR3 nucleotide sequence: TGTGCCAGCAGCCCCCGGACTAGCGGGGGGGCCATAGATACGCAGTATTTT. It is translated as CASSPRTSGGAIDTQYF.

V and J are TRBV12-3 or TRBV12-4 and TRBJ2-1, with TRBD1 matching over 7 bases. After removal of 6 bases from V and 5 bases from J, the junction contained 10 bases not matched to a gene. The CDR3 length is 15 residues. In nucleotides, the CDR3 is TGTGCCAGCAGCCAAAGACAGGGCCCCCACAATGAGCAGTTCTTC. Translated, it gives CASSQRQGPHNEQFF.

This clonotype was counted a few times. CDR3 in amino acids: CASSFIVSGGRSGANVLTF. CDR3 DNA: TGTGCCAGCAGCTTTATTGTCTCTGGGGGCCGCTCTGGGGCCAACGTCCTGACTTTC. This sequence joins TRBV13 and TRBJ2-6; TRBD1 is a possible D gene (6 bases). Germline V gene sequence: CDR1 PRHDT, CDR2 FYEKMQ (reference sequence). The CDR3 covers 19 residues. V gave up 3 bases and J gave up 0 bases, with 18 bases separating them.

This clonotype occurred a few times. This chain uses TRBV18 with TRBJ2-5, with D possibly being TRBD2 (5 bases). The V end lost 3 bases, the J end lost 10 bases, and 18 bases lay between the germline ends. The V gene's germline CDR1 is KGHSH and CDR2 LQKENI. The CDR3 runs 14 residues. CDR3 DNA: TGTGCCAGCTCACCGGATAGCGCCCCGGGGATCCAGTACTTC. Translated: CASSPDSAPGIQYF.

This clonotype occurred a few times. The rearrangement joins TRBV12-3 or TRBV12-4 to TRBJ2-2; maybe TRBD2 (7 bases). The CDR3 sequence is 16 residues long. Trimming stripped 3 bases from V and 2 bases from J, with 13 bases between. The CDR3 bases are TGTGCCAGCAGTTTTGCGGGGGCCCCCAACACCGGGGAGCTGTTTTTT. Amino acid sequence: CASSFAGAPNTGELFF.

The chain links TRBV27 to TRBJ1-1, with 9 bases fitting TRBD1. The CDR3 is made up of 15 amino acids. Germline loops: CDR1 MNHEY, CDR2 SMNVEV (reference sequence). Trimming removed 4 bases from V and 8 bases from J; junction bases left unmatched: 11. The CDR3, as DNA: TGTGCCAGCAGTTACCGGACAGGGGCGAAAAACGAAGCTTTCTTT. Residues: CASSYRTGAKNEAFF.

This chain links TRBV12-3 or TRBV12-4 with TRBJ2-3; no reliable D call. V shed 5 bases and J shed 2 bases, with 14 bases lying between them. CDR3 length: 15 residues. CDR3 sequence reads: CASSLMATNTDTQYF. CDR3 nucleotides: TGTGCCAGCAGTCTTATGGCGACGAACACAGATACGCAGTATTTT.

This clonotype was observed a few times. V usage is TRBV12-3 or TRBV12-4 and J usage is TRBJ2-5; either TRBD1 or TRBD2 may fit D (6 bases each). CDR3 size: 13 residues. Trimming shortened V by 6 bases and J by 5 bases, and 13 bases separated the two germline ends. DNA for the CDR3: TGTGCCAGCAGCACGGGGGCCGGGGAGACCCAGTACTTC. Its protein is CASSTGAGETQYF.

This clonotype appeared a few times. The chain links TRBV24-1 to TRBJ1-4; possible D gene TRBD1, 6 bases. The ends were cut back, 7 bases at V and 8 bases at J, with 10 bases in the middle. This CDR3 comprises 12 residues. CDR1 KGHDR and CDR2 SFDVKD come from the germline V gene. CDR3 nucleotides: TGTGCCACCAGCAGCAGGGGAGAAAAACTGTTTTTT. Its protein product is CATSSRGEKLFF.

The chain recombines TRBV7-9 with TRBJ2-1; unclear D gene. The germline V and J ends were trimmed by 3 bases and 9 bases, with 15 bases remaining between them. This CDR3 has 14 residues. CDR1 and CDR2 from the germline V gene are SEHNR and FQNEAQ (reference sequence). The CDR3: CASSFLPPRSEQFF. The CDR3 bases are TGTGCCAGCAGCTTCCTCCCCCCCCGGTCTGAGCAGTTCTTC. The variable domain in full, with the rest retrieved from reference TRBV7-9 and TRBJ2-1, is DTGVSQNPRHKITKRGQNVTFRCDPISEHNRLYWYRQTLGQGPEFLTYFQNEAQLEKSRLLSDRFSAERPKGSFSTLEIQRTEQGDSAMYLCASSFLPPRSEQFFGPGTRLTVL.